The 5 T cell receptor beta chains below were found in one sample sequenced in a study of blood T cell repertoires in COVID-19. Sequencing used immunoSEQ multiplex PCR; TCRdb keeps in-frame clones, though not all of them. The repertoire consists of 70,000 or so clones, with 85% to 90% occurring once and the leading ten covering roughly a tenth. The sample taken for sequencing was peripheral blood. The receptors derive from a man aged 70-80 years with active or convalescent COVID-19.

The chain carries TRBV7-6 and TRBJ2-2; D uncertain. Germline values: CDR1 SGHVS, CDR2 FNYEAQ. V was cut by 5 bases and J by 11 bases, with 9 bases left in between. The CDR3 covers 11 residues. The CDR3 loop is CASSPRGELFF. The DNA for the CDR3 is TGTGCCAGCAGCCCGCGAGGCGAGCTGTTTTTT.

Comments on this clone: This CDR3 is also generated by other DNA sequences in the sample. Here the CDR3 DNA reads TGTGCCAGTAGTATAGGACAGGGCTTGCCTGAAGCTTTCTTT. Translated, it gives CASSIGQGLPEAFF. The genes are TRBV19 and TRBJ1-1, with 7 bases that match TRBD1. CDR3 length: 14 residues. Trimming removed 1 base from V and 6 bases from J; junction bases left unmatched: 5. CDR1 and CDR2 from the germline V gene are LNHDA and SQIVND (reference sequence).

The chain uses TRBV3-1 (or the pseudogene TRBV3-2) and TRBJ2-7; D possibly corresponds to TRBD2 (7 bases). The V gene's germline CDR1 is LGHDT and CDR2 YNNKEL (reference sequence). Trimming removed 2 bases at V and 7 bases at J, with 30 bases between. This CDR3 comprises 19 residues. CDR3 nucleotides: TGTGCCAGCAGCCAATCGATCGGTCGAGGGCTCGGGGGGCGGCGTGAGCAGTACTTC. It translates to CASSQSIGRGLGGRREQYF.

The chain employs TRBV4-1 and TRBJ2-3; 10 bases line up with TRBD2. J was trimmed by 4 bases and V by 4 bases; bases with no gene match: 8. Germline V CDR1 and CDR2: MGHRA, YSYEKL. The CDR3 runs to 16 residues. The CDR3 nucleotides read TGCGCCAGCAGCCCGGGACTAGCGACTGTTCCAGATACGCAGTATTTT. This codes for CASSPGLATVPDTQYF.

V is TRBV27 and J is TRBJ2-3, with a possible D match to TRBD1 (6 bases). Trimming took 6 bases from V and 14 from J, leaving 18 bases between them. CDR3 length equals 12 residues. Per germline, CDR1 MNHEY and CDR2 SMNVEV (reference sequence). This CDR3 is CASSLGQSRWYF. CDR3 nucleotides: TGTGCCAGCAGCCTGGGACAATCCCGGTGGTATTTT.